This TCR beta chain derives from a study of blood T cell repertoires in COVID-19. Study background: There were acute and convalescent COVID-19 samples, and they came from the United States, Italy and Spain. Sources were T cells, B-cell-depleted T cells, or PBMCs; the material itself was cDNA or gDNA.

Per the germline V gene, CDR1 is MNHEY and CDR2 is SVGEGT. The CDR3 has 12 amino acids. Original handling: For nucleated cells, counts were estimated from reference gene primer amplification. Data came from immunoSEQ multiplex PCR; TCRdb stores just in-frame clones and leaves some out. Clonal size and the V and J genes are those of that table, whereas D and trimming came from the DNA. The table has 140,000 to 150,000 clones, roughly 84% seen once. Concerning this clone: At one end, the junction sequence differs from germline, possibly due to a read error.

The specimen sequenced was peripheral blood. The receptor's source is a man between 60 and 75 years old with active or convalescent COVID-19. J is TRBJ2-7 and V is TRBV6-2 or TRBV6-3; 7 nucleotides align to TRBD1. The CDR3: CASSLDRITGVF. The CDR3 DNA sequence: TGTGCCAGCAGCCTCGACCGCATTACAGGGGTCTTC.